The T cell receptor beta chain under discussion was sequenced for a study of blood T cell repertoires in COVID-19 (dated by TCRdb to 2018 to 2020). In terms of the full investigation: Collaborator samples came from the United States, Italy and Spain and covered acute and convalescent phases of COVID-19. The prospective study material was composed of cDNA or gDNA derived from T cells, B-cell-depleted T cells, or PBMCs. Deeply sampled blood TCRbeta repertoires from subjects exposed to, actively infected with, or recovered from COVID-19 were included in the dataset. A freely available public database, intended as a resource for researchers studying the immune response to SARS-CoV-2, is where the repertoires were released. Samples came from the ongoing ImmuneRACE study (first 160 participants) plus 1,254 subjects from 6 global collaborators. Nearly every sample came with metadata listing a de-identified subject ID, COVID-19 status, age in years and sex. Where HLA class I and class II types were available, the types were taken from metadata supplied by the sample provider, not from assay-based typing. The paper's findings and limits, for the study overall: The quantity of clinical and demographic metadata differed by source and by participant and was supplied without curation.

The CDR3 contains 14 residues, cysteine and phenylalanine counted. The CDR3 DNA has 42 bases and is translated from base 1. V ends up 0 bases short and J 7 bases short, with an unmatched junction base count of 5. Reading the germline V gene (reference sequence) gives CDR1 GTSNPN and CDR2 SVGIG. On this clone itself: Which antigen it targets is not known. No much larger clonotype is one base removed from it; base qualities were not supplied.

Whole blood was collected in K2EDTA tubes by collaborating institutions according to the institutions' own protocols. Collaborator samples were shipped for TCRbeta analysis as frozen whole blood, isolated PBMCs, or DNA extracted from either sample type. TCRbeta CDR3 regions were amplified from genomic DNA by means of the immunoSEQ Assay, a bias-controlled multiplex PCR. Per the authors' processing: Nucleated cell counts per sample were estimated from amplification of reference gene primers within the assay. To quantify the absolute abundance of each unique TCRbeta CDR3 rearrangement, sequence reads were collapsed and filtered. For each sample, productive Simpson clonality was calculated as the square root of Simpson's diversity index across productive rearrangements. The clones in this table, taken by TCRdb from immuneACCESS, are in-frame only. Not every clone is retained; where verified, under half of the shortfall comes from an unresolved V gene, and the cause of the rest is unknown. From that table come the V and J calls and clone size; the DNA was used to work out D and trimming. This sample has tens of thousands of clones in its table, and under 85% of those were observed once. Together, the top ten hold about 29% of the sample.

The clonotype comes from a woman aged 80 or over with acute or convalescent COVID-19. The sequenced sample was peripheral blood. The chain is assembled from TRBV30 and TRBJ2-7; 11 bases in between match TRBD1. The CDR3 reads as follows: CAWSVRGTGGEQYF. Read as DNA, the sequence is TGTGCCTGGAGTGTACGCGGGACAGGGGGAGAGCAGTACTTC.